This TCR beta chain originates from a study of T-cell memory formation after mild COVID-19. Using constant-segment primers, 5'RACE produced TCR alpha and TCR beta cDNA libraries carrying sample barcodes and UMIs. One entry per CDR3 protein results from TCRdb running MiXCR on the 5' RACE reads. Of around 300,000 distinct CDR3 sequences in the sample, approximately 13% were seen once. Study-wide findings and caveats: CD4/CD8 balance held among clones contracting day 15 to 85, and later expanders leaned CD4+.

The CDR3 covers 16 residues. Looked up from germline, CDR1 is WSHSY and CDR2 is SAAADI. Trimming took 8 bases from V and 5 from J, leaving 24 bases between them. About this clonotype: The target antigen is unknown.

This sequence was found in a man aged 18-30 years who had mild COVID-19 (a few samples of this study predate the infection). Cell type and time point are not known. This chain joins TRBV10-2 and TRBJ1-2, with D perhaps matching TRBD1 (5 bases). What was sequenced was PBMCs or a T cell subset sorted from them (not recorded which). The CDR3 region has the DNA TGCGCCAGCGAGCGGTCGCCGGGAGACAGAGGGTATGGCTACACCTTC. It encodes CASERSPGDRGYGYTF.